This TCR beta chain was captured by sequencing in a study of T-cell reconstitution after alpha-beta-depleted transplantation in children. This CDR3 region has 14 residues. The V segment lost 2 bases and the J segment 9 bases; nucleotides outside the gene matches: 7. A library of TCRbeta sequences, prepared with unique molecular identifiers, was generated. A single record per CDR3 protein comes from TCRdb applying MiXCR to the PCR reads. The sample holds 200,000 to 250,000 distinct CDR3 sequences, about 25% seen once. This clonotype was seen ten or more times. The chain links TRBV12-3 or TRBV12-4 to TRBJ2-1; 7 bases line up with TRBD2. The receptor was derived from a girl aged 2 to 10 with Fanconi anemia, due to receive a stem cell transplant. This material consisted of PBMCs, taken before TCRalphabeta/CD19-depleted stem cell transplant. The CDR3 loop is CASSLTASGFEQFF. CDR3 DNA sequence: TGTGCCAGCAGTTTAACGGCTAGCGGTTTTGAGCAGTTCTTC.